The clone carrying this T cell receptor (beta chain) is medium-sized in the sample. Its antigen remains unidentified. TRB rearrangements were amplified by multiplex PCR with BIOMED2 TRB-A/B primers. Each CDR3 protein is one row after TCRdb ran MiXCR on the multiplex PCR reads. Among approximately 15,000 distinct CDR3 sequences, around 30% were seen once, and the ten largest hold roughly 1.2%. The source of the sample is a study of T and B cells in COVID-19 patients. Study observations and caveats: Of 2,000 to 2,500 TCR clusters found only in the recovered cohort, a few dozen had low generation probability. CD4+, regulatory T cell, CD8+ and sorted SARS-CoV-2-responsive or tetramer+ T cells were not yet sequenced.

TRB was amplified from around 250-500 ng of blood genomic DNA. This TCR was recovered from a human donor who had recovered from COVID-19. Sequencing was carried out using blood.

CDR3 in amino acids: CASSLPKGTGELFF. CDR3 nucleotides: TGTGCCAGCAGTTTACCTAAGGGCACCGGGGAGCTGTTTTTT. The chain is built from TRBV27 and TRBJ2-2, with no clear D. The germline CDR1 and CDR2 sequences are MNHEY and SMNVEV (reference sequence). Trimming pared 2 bases from V and 4 bases from J, leaving 8 bases between. This CDR3 has 14 residues.